These T cell receptor beta chains were read from a single sample in a study of human T cells and chemical hapten exposure. TCRdb re-called the RACE reads with MiXCR, one entry per CDR3 protein. The sample shows approximately 80,000 distinct CDR3 sequences, approximately 8% of them seen only once. The sequencing used whole blood, collected in connection with sensitization to the hapten diphenylcyclopropenone (DPC). Receptors originate from a woman in her 30s with alopecia areata. Some clones in this sample may be carry-over from other donors' samples. Both conserved end residues are part of each CDR3. A D gene is named only where the DNA matches it firmly. Clone size is given for some rows only: seen once, a few or many times, or a class if the clone is expanded.

j_call: TRBJ1-5
d_call: TRBD1
clone_size: many
v_call: TRBV12-3/TRBV12-4
cdr3_nt: TGTGCCAGCAGGGGACAGGGGAATCAGCCCCAGCATTTT
cdr3_aa: CASRGQGNQPQHF

j_call: TRBJ2-6
d_call: -
clone_size: many
v_call: TRBV14
cdr3_nt: TGTGCGTTCTCTGGGGCCAACGTCCTGACTTTC
cdr3_aa: CAFSGANVLTF

j_call: TRBJ2-4
d_call: TRBD1
clone_size: few
v_call: TRBV18
cdr3_nt: TGTGCCAGCTCACCATTGGACAGGGACATTCAGTACTTC
cdr3_aa: CASSPLDRDIQYF

j_call: TRBJ2-2
d_call: -
clone_size: many
v_call: TRBV27
cdr3_nt: TGTGCCAGCAGTTTATATCTTGCCGGGGAGCTGTTTTTT
cdr3_aa: CASSLYLAGELFF

j_call: TRBJ2-3
d_call: TRBD1
clone_size: many
v_call: TRBV12-3/TRBV12-4
cdr3_nt: TGTGCCAGCAGTCCCAATTGGGGACAGGGCACAGATACGCAGTATTTT
cdr3_aa: CASSPNWGQGTDTQYF

j_call: TRBJ2-3
d_call: TRBD1
clone_size: many
v_call: TRBV6-6
cdr3_nt: TGTGCCAGCAGTTTGTACAGGGGCAGAGGAACAGATACGCAGTATTTT
cdr3_aa: CASSLYRGRGTDTQYF

j_call: TRBJ2-1
d_call: TRBD1
clone_size: many
v_call: TRBV20-1
cdr3_nt: TGCAGTGCTAGCGGTCCAGGGGGCGCCTACAATGAGCAGTTCTTC
cdr3_aa: CSASGPGGAYNEQFF

j_call: TRBJ1-1
d_call: -
clone_size: few
v_call: TRBV7-9
cdr3_nt: TGTGCCAGCAGCTTAGCCGGAGTTGCGGTGAACACTGAAGCTTTCTTT
cdr3_aa: CASSLAGVAVNTEAFF

j_call: TRBJ1-1
d_call: -
clone_size: few
v_call: TRBV7-8
cdr3_nt: TGTGCCAGCAGCTTAGCGTTAGGGGTCACTGAAGCTTTCTTT
cdr3_aa: CASSLALGVTEAFF

j_call: TRBJ2-5
d_call: TRBD1
clone_size: few
v_call: TRBV11-2
cdr3_nt: TGTGCCAGCAGCTACAGGGGGACAGAGACCCAGTACTTC
cdr3_aa: CASSYRGTETQYF

j_call: TRBJ1-2
d_call: -
clone_size: many
v_call: TRBV29-1
cdr3_nt: TGCAGCGTTTATGACCCTCGGGGTGACTATGGCTACACCTTC
cdr3_aa: CSVYDPRGDYGYTF

j_call: TRBJ1-1
d_call: -
clone_size: many
v_call: TRBV12-3/TRBV12-4
cdr3_nt: TGTGCCAGCAGTTCCGCGGGGGCCGCCGCTCCTGAAGCTTTCTTT
cdr3_aa: CASSSAGAAAPEAFF

j_call: TRBJ1-5
d_call: -
clone_size: -
v_call: TRBV20-1
cdr3_nt: TGCAGTGCTAGATCTACCAGGGACGATCAGCCCCAGCATTTT
cdr3_aa: CSARSTRDDQPQHF

j_call: TRBJ1-5
d_call: -
clone_size: many
v_call: TRBV10-3
cdr3_nt: TGTGCCATCAGTGAAGTGCCGGGGTCTGGCAATCAGCCCCAGCATTTT
cdr3_aa: CAISEVPGSGNQPQHF

j_call: TRBJ2-6
d_call: TRBD1
clone_size: -
v_call: TRBV10-3
cdr3_nt: TGTGCCATCAGTGGTCGACAGGGAACTGGGGCCAACGTCCTGACTTTC
cdr3_aa: CAISGRQGTGANVLTF

j_call: TRBJ2-1
d_call: TRBD1
clone_size: few
v_call: TRBV29-1
cdr3_nt: TGCAGCGTTGAACGTTGGGACAGCCTAACCTACAATGAGCAGTTCTTC
cdr3_aa: CSVERWDSLTYNEQFF

j_call: TRBJ2-2
d_call: TRBD2
clone_size: -
v_call: TRBV7-8
cdr3_nt: TGTGCCAGCAGCTTCCCTCGGACTAGCGGGGGGTGGAGCACCGGGGAGCTGTTTTTT
cdr3_aa: CASSFPRTSGGWSTGELFF

j_call: TRBJ1-2
d_call: -
clone_size: -
v_call: TRBV20-1
cdr3_nt: TGCAGTGCAACTAGGACAGCCGGAAGTTATGGCTACACCTTC
cdr3_aa: CSATRTAGSYGYTF

j_call: TRBJ1-1
d_call: -
clone_size: many
v_call: TRBV2
cdr3_nt: TGTGCCAGCAGTGAAGTTTTAGCGGGCACTGAAGCTTTCTTT
cdr3_aa: CASSEVLAGTEAFF

j_call: TRBJ1-1
d_call: TRBD1
clone_size: many
v_call: TRBV29-1
cdr3_nt: TGCAGCGTCGGGACAGACAACACTGAAGCTTTCTTT
cdr3_aa: CSVGTDNTEAFF

j_call: TRBJ2-2
d_call: TRBD2
clone_size: many
v_call: TRBV9
cdr3_nt: TGTGCCAGCAGCGTAGCGGGGGGGGGTTTCCCCGGGGAGCTGTTTTTT
cdr3_aa: CASSVAGGGFPGELFF

j_call: TRBJ2-7
d_call: -
clone_size: -
v_call: TRBV27
cdr3_nt: TGTGCCAGCAGCTTTTTACGGGGTAGCGAGCAGTACTTC
cdr3_aa: CASSFLRGSEQYF

j_call: TRBJ1-1
d_call: -
clone_size: few
v_call: TRBV20-1
cdr3_nt: TGCAGTGCTAGTATGAACACTGAAGCTTTCTTT
cdr3_aa: CSASMNTEAFF

j_call: TRBJ2-3
d_call: TRBD2
clone_size: many
v_call: TRBV5-1
cdr3_nt: TGCGCCAGCAGCTTTCAAGCGGGGGGCACAGATACGCAGTATTTT
cdr3_aa: CASSFQAGGTDTQYF

j_call: TRBJ2-1
d_call: -
clone_size: -
v_call: TRBV29-1
cdr3_nt: TGCAGCGTTGGATTCGAGAGTGAGCAGTTCTTC
cdr3_aa: CSVGFESEQFF

j_call: TRBJ1-2
d_call: -
clone_size: many
v_call: TRBV7-2
cdr3_nt: TGTGCCAGCAGCTCTCCGCCAGTGAACTATGGCTACACCTTC
cdr3_aa: CASSSPPVNYGYTF

j_call: TRBJ2-3
d_call: TRBD2
clone_size: -
v_call: TRBV7-9
cdr3_nt: TGTGCCAGCAGTTTTACAGCGGGGGGAGCCACAGATACGCAGTATTTT
cdr3_aa: CASSFTAGGATDTQYF

j_call: TRBJ2-3
d_call: -
clone_size: many
v_call: TRBV12-3/TRBV12-4
cdr3_nt: TGTGCCAGCAGTCAGCGGGCGAGCACAGATACGCAGTATTTT
cdr3_aa: CASSQRASTDTQYF

j_call: TRBJ2-5
d_call: TRBD1
clone_size: many
v_call: TRBV9
cdr3_nt: TGTGCCAGCAGCGTTTCCGGGACAGGACATTCCGGGACCCAGTACTTC
cdr3_aa: CASSVSGTGHSGTQYF

j_call: TRBJ1-5
d_call: -
clone_size: -
v_call: TRBV28
cdr3_nt: TGTGCCAGCAGGAAAGGGGGAGGGGTTGATCAGCCCCAGCATTTT
cdr3_aa: CASRKGGGVDQPQHF

j_call: TRBJ1-1
d_call: TRBD1
clone_size: -
v_call: TRBV3-1
cdr3_nt: TGTGCCAGCAGCCAAGTGGGACAGGGGAGTGGTGCTTTCTTT
cdr3_aa: CASSQVGQGSGAFF

j_call: TRBJ2-2
d_call: -
clone_size: many
v_call: TRBV4-1
cdr3_nt: TGCGCCAGCAGCCAAGGAGGCCAAGGCGGCACCGGGGAGCTGTTTTTT
cdr3_aa: CASSQGGQGGTGELFF

j_call: TRBJ2-5
d_call: TRBD1
clone_size: many
v_call: TRBV29-1
cdr3_nt: TGCAGCGCTAGGACAGGGGAAGGGAAGACCCAGTACTTC
cdr3_aa: CSARTGEGKTQYF

j_call: TRBJ1-2
d_call: -
clone_size: -
v_call: TRBV30
cdr3_nt: TGTGCCTGGATCGGGGCAGAATGTCAGGGCTACACCTTC
cdr3_aa: CAWIGAECQGYTF

j_call: TRBJ1-6
d_call: -
clone_size: many
v_call: TRBV12-3/TRBV12-4
cdr3_nt: TGTGCCAGTTCGGGTAGCTCCTATAATTCACCCCTCCACTTT
cdr3_aa: CASSGSSYNSPLHF

j_call: TRBJ2-5
d_call: -
clone_size: few
v_call: TRBV6-5
cdr3_nt: TGTGCCAGCAGTTATCAGTCGGCAGGGGTGGAGACCCAGTACTTC
cdr3_aa: CASSYQSAGVETQYF

j_call: TRBJ2-7
d_call: -
clone_size: -
v_call: TRBV25-1
cdr3_nt: TGTGCCAGCAGTGTCACAGCAGGAACCTACGAGCAGTACTTC
cdr3_aa: CASSVTAGTYEQYF

j_call: TRBJ1-5
d_call: -
clone_size: few
v_call: TRBV12-3/TRBV12-4
cdr3_nt: TGTGCCAGCAGTTTCGAGGCCGATCAGCCCCAGCATTTT
cdr3_aa: CASSFEADQPQHF

j_call: TRBJ1-6
d_call: TRBD1
clone_size: few
v_call: TRBV5-6
cdr3_nt: TGTGCCAGCAGCTCCGTGGACAGGGCGCGGTCACCCCTCCACTTT
cdr3_aa: CASSSVDRARSPLHF

j_call: TRBJ1-1
d_call: TRBD1
clone_size: few
v_call: TRBV7-2
cdr3_nt: TGTGCCAGCAGCTTAGACAGGGGCGGCACTGAAGCTTTCTTT
cdr3_aa: CASSLDRGGTEAFF

j_call: TRBJ1-1
d_call: -
clone_size: few
v_call: TRBV4-2
cdr3_nt: TGTGCCAGCAGCCAAGGGGCCGGGTGCACTGAAGCTTTCTTT
cdr3_aa: CASSQGAGCTEAFF

j_call: TRBJ1-4
d_call: -
clone_size: -
v_call: TRBV20-1
cdr3_nt: TGCAGTGCTAGAGCCTTGGGGGGACCAACTAATGAAAAACTGTTTTTT
cdr3_aa: CSARALGGPTNEKLFF

j_call: TRBJ1-5
d_call: -
clone_size: many
v_call: TRBV7-9
cdr3_nt: TGTGCCAGCAGCTTAAACTATCAGCCCCAGCATTTT
cdr3_aa: CASSLNYQPQHF

j_call: TRBJ2-3
d_call: -
clone_size: -
v_call: TRBV20-1
cdr3_nt: TGCAGTGCTAGAGATCAGGCGAGGAGCACAGATACGCAGTATTTT
cdr3_aa: CSARDQARSTDTQYF